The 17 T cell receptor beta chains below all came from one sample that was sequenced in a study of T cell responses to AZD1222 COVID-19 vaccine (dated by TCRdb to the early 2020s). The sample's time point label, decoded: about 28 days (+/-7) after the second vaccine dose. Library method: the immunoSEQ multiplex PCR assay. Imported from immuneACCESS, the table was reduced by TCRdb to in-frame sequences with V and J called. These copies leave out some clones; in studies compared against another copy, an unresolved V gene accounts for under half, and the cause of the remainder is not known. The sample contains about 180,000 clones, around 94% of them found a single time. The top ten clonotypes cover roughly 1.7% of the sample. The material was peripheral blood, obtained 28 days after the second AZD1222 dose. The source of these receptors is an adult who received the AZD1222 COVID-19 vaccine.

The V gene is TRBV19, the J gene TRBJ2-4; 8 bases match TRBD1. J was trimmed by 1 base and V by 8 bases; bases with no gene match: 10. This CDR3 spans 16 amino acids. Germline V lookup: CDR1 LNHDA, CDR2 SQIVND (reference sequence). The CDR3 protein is CASDRGPLRAKNIQYF. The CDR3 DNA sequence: TGTGCCAGTGACAGGGGCCCCCTGAGGGCCAAAAACATTCAGTACTTC.

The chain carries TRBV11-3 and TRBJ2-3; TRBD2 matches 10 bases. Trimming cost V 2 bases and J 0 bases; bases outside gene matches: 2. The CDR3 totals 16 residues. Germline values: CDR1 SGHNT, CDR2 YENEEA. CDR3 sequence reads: CASSLLAGGSTDTQYF. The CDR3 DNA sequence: TGTGCCAGCAGCTTATTAGCGGGAGGAAGCACAGATACGCAGTATTTT.

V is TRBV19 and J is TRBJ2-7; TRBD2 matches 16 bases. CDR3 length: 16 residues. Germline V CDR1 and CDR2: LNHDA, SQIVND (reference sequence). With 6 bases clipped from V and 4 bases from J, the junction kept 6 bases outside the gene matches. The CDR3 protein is CASSMGLAGGPYEQYF. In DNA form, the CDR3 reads TGTGCCAGTAGCATGGGACTAGCGGGAGGGCCTTACGAGCAGTACTTC.

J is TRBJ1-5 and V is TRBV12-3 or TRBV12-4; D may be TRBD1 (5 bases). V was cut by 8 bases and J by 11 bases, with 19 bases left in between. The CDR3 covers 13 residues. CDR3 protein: CASASTEGKAQHF. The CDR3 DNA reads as TGTGCCAGCGCAAGTACCGAGGGGAAGGCCCAGCATTTT.

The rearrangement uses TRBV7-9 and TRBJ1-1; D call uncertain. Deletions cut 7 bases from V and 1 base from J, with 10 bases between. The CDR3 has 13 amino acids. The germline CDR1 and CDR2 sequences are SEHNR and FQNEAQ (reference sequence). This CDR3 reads CASTNPWNTEAFF. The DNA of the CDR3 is TGTGCCAGCACAAACCCATGGAACACTGAAGCTTTCTTT. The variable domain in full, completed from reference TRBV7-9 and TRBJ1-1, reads DTGVSQNPRHKITKRGQNVTFRCDPISEHNRLYWYRQTLGQGPEFLTYFQNEAQLEKSRLLSDRFSAERPKGSFSTLEIQRTEQGDSAMYLCASTNPWNTEAFFGQGTRLTVV.

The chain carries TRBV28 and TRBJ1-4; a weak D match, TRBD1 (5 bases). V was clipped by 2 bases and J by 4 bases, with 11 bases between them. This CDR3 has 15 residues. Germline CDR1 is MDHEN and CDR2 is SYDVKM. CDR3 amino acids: CASSLAQAGNEKLFF. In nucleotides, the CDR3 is TGTGCCAGCAGTTTAGCACAGGCCGGTAATGAAAAACTGTTTTTT.

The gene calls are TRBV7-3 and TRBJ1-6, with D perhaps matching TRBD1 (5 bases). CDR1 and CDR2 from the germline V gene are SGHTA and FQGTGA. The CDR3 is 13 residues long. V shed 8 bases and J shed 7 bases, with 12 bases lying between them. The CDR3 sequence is CASGALQNSPLHF. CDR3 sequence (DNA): TGTGCCAGCGGGGCCCTGCAAAATTCACCCCTCCACTTT.

Here the CDR3 reads CASSRKQLAGGSYNEQFF. The DNA for the CDR3 is TGTGCCAGCAGTCGCAAACAACTAGCGGGGGGTTCCTACAATGAGCAGTTCTTC. The J gene is TRBJ2-1, the V gene TRBV6-2 or TRBV6-3; 12 positions agree with TRBD2. Germline CDR1 and CDR2: MNHEY and SVGEGT. The V segment lost 5 bases and the J segment 1 base; nucleotides outside the gene matches: 9. This CDR3 has 18 amino acids.

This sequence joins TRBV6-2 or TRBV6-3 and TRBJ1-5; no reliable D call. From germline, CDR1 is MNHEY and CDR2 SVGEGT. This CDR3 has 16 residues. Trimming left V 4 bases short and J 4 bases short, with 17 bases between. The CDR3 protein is CASSWTSPVTNQPQHF. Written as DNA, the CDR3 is TGTGCCAGCAGTTGGACTTCGCCCGTGACTAATCAGCCCCAGCATTTT.

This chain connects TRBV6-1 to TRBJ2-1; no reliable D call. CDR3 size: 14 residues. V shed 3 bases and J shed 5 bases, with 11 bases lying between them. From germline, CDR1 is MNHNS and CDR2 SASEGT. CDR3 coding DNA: TGTGCCAGCAGTGAGCTGGGCAGCAACAATGAGCAGTTCTTC. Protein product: CASSELGSNNEQFF.

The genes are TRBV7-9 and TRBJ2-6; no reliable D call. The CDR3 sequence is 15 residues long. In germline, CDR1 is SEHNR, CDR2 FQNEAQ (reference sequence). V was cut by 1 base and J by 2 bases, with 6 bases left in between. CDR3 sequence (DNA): TGTGCCAGCAGCTTAGGTGGCGCTGGGGCCAACGTCCTGACTTTC. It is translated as CASSLGGAGANVLTF.

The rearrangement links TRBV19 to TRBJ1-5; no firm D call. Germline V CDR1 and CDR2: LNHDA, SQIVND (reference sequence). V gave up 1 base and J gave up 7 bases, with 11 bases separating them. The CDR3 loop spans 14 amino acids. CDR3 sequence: CASSIVAGSQPQHF. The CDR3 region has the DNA TGTGCCAGTAGTATAGTGGCAGGCTCCCAGCCCCAGCATTTT.

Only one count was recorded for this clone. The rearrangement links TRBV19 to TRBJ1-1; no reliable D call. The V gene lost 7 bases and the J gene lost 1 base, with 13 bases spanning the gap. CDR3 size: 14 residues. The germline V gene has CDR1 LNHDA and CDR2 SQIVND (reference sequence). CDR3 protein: CASTRQQENTEAFF. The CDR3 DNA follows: TGTGCCAGTACGAGACAACAAGAGAACACTGAAGCTTTCTTT. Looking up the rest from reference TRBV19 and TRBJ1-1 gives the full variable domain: DGGITQSPKYLFRKEGQNVTLSCEQNLNHDAMYWYRQDPGQGLRLIYYSQIVNDFQKGDIAEGYSVSREKKESFPLTVTSAQKNPTAFYLCASTRQQENTEAFFGQGTRLTVV.

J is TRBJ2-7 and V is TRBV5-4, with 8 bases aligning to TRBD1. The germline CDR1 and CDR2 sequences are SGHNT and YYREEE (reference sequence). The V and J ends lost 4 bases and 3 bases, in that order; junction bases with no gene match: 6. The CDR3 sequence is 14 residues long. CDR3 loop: CASSGGQGNYEQYF. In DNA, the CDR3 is TGTGCCAGCAGCGGCGGACAGGGAAACTACGAGCAGTACTTC.

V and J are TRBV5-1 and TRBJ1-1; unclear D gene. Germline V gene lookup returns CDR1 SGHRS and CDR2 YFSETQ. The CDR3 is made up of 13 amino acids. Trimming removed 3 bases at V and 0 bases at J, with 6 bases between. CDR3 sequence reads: CASSSLMNTEAFF. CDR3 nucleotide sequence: TGCGCCAGCAGCTCCCTCATGAACACTGAAGCTTTCTTT.

CDR3 nucleotide sequence: TGCGCCAGCAGCCCGGGGGACAGTTCCTACAATGAGCAGTTCTTC. Translated, it gives CASSPGDSSYNEQFF. The chain carries TRBV5-1 and TRBJ2-1; maybe TRBD1 (7 bases). This CDR3 spans 15 amino acids. Germline CDR1 and CDR2: SGHRS and YFSETQ. The V end lost 4 bases, the J end lost 1 base, and 12 bases lay between the germline ends.

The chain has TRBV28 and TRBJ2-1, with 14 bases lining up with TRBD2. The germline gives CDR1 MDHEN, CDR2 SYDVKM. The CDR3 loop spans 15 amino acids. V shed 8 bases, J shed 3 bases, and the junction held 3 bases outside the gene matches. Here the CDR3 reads CASGLAGGGYNEQFF. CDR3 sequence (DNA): TGTGCCAGCGGACTAGCGGGAGGAGGCTACAATGAGCAGTTCTTC. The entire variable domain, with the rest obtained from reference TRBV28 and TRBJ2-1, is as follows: DVKVTQSSRYLVKRTGEKVFLECVQDMDHENMFWYRQDPGLGLRLIYFSYDVKMKEKGDIPEGYSVSREKKERFSLILESASTNQTSMYLCASGLAGGGYNEQFFGPGTRLTVL.